These T cell receptor beta chains were read from a single sample in a study of blood T cells in healthy people across ages. TCRdb re-analysed the 5' RACE reads in MiXCR, keeping a single row per CDR3 protein. Of more than 750,000 distinct CDR3 sequences in the sample, about 27% are singletons; the top ten hold 10%. A further study also used this sample, focusing on T cells of mothers and their children.

Sequencing was performed on blood. Every receptor here comes from a woman aged 40 to 49 in good health. CDR3s include the opening cysteine and the closing phenylalanine or tryptophan. The order of the fields is V gene, CDR3 length, D gene, clone size, J gene, CDR3 protein, CDR3 DNA. A D gene is named only where the DNA matches it firmly. Clone size is shown for a subset of rows, as once, few, many or a class of expanded clone.

TRBV29-1	13	.	few	TRBJ1-4	CSVVGGGSEKLFF	TGCAGCGTTGTTGGGGGGGGGAGTGAAAAACTGTTTTTT
TRBV5-1	15	.	.	TRBJ2-1	CVSSIGRPSYNEQFF	TGCGTCAGCAGCATAGGCAGGCCCTCCTACAATGAGCAGTTCTTC
TRBV7-8	15	TRBD1	many	TRBJ2-3	CASSLNRQGTATQYF	TGTGCCAGCAGCTTGAACCGACAGGGGACGGCTACGCAGTATTTT
TRBV30	13	.	.	TRBJ1-5	CAWSVKGNQPQHF	TGTGCCTGGAGTGTAAAGGGAAATCAGCCCCAGCATTTT
TRBV7-3	15	.	.	TRBJ2-1	CASSPRPGPYNEQFF	TGTGCCAGCAGCCCCCGCCCGGGACCCTACAATGAGCAGTTCTTC
TRBV28	14	.	.	TRBJ2-1	CASRRPGTQNEQFF	TGTGCCAGCAGACGGCCGGGGACACAGAATGAGCAGTTCTTC
TRBV27	14	.	many	TRBJ1-2	CASSPGTSNYGYTF	TGTGCCAGCAGCCCAGGAACTTCTAACTATGGCTACACCTTC
TRBV10-3	16	.	.	TRBJ2-5	CAISGRRGALQETQYF	TGTGCCATCAGTGGAAGACGGGGGGCACTCCAAGAGACCCAGTACTTC
TRBV20-1	15	.	few	TRBJ1-1	CSARDPGILNTEAFF	TGCAGTGCTAGAGACCCGGGAATACTGAACACTGAAGCTTTCTTT
TRBV5-1	14	TRBD1	few	TRBJ1-1	CASSPQGAGVEAFF	TGCGCCAGCAGCCCACAGGGGGCAGGAGTTGAAGCTTTCTTT
TRBV29-1	14	TRBD1	.	TRBJ2-7	CSVRDSGSSYEQYF	TGCAGCGTCCGGGACAGCGGCTCCTCCTACGAGCAGTACTTC
TRBV18	17	.	few	TRBJ2-3	CASSPESIGTRTDTQYF	TGTGCCAGCTCACCAGAGAGCATCGGTACACGCACAGATACGCAGTATTTT
TRBV5-6	14	.	.	TRBJ1-2	CASSRRIVPDGHTF	TGTGCCAGCAGCCGAAGGATAGTCCCGGATGGCCACACCTTC
TRBV2	16	TRBD1	.	TRBJ2-5	CASSEGPDRAQETQYF	TGTGCCAGCAGTGAAGGACCCGACAGGGCCCAAGAGACCCAGTACTTC
TRBV6-5	14	.	many	TRBJ1-2	CASSYSMTAHGYTF	TGTGCCAGCAGTTACTCGATGACCGCTCATGGCTACACCTTC
TRBV4-1	13	.	few	TRBJ2-1	CASSPREYNEQFF	TGCGCCAGCAGCCCCAGGGAATACAATGAGCAGTTCTTC
TRBV29-1	13	.	many	TRBJ2-7	CSVVTAISYEQYF	TGCAGCGTTGTGACAGCAATCTCCTACGAGCAGTACTTC
TRBV7-8	18	.	few	TRBJ2-7	CASSLGQEPPSLAYEQYF	TGTGCCAGCAGCTTAGGTCAGGAGCCCCCATCTCTCGCCTACGAGCAGTACTTC
TRBV4-1	13	.	.	TRBJ2-1	CASSQGAANEQFF	TGCGCCAGCAGCCAAGGGGCAGCTAATGAGCAGTTCTTC
TRBV12-3/TRBV12-4	11	.	.	TRBJ1-1	CASSGVELAFF	TGTGCCAGCAGTGGGGTAGAGTTGGCTTTCTTT
TRBV7-3	16	TRBD1	.	TRBJ1-1	CASSLAATGLGTEAFF	TGTGCCAGCAGTCTCGCCGCGACAGGGTTGGGCACTGAAGCTTTCTTT
TRBV21-1	15	.	many	TRBJ2-7	CASSKVGRGAYEQYF	.
TRBV28	14	.	.	TRBJ1-1	CASSLRSMNTEAFF	TGTGCCAGCAGTTTGAGGAGCATGAACACTGAAGCTTTCTTT
TRBV25-1	14	TRBD1	.	TRBJ2-7	CASSFRDRGHEQYF	TGTGCCAGCAGCTTCCGGGACAGGGGCCACGAGCAGTACTTC
TRBV5-1	14	.	.	TRBJ2-1	CASSLIPGYNEQFF	TGCGCCAGCAGCCTAATACCGGGATACAATGAGCAGTTCTTC
TRBV5-5	14	.	many	TRBJ2-7	CASSLPESSYEQYF	TGTGCCAGCAGTTTACCAGAGAGCTCCTACGAGCAGTACTTC
TRBV12-3/TRBV12-4	21	TRBD1	.	TRBJ2-7	CASSLVVVAFGTGAASYEQYF	TGTGCCAGCAGTTTAGTAGTAGTAGCGTTCGGGACAGGGGCTGCCTCGTACGAGCAGTACTTC
TRBV5-1	14	.	few	TRBJ2-3	CACSSDGDTDTQYF	TGCGCCTGCAGCTCGGACGGGGACACAGATACGCAGTATTTT
TRBV5-1	14	TRBD1	many	TRBJ2-7	CASRLGDSNYEQYF	TGCGCCAGCAGATTGGGGGACAGCAACTACGAGCAGTACTTC
TRBV6-5	13	.	.	TRBJ1-1	CASSYVQDTEAFF	TGTGCCAGCAGTTACGTCCAGGACACTGAAGCTTTCTTT
TRBV29-1	14	TRBD1	.	TRBJ1-2	CSVEWGTANYGYTF	TGCAGCGTTGAATGGGGGACAGCGAACTATGGCTACACCTTC
TRBV30	14	.	.	TRBJ2-3	CAWSLDSSTDTQYF	TGTGCCTGGAGTCTGGACAGTAGCACAGATACGCAGTATTTT
TRBV5-5	15	.	many	TRBJ1-2	CASSLVQALSYGYTF	TGTGCCAGCAGCTTGGTTCAGGCCCTTAGCTATGGCTACACCTTC
TRBV9	13	.	.	TRBJ2-5	CASSVSRNDEQYF	TGTGCCAGCAGCGTTTCTAGGAACGATGAGCAGTACTTC
TRBV3-1	17	.	many	TRBJ2-1	CASSRTPQTSSYNEQFF	TGTGCCAGCAGCCGAACTCCTCAGACTAGCTCCTACAATGAGCAGTTCTTC
TRBV12-3/TRBV12-4	13	.	.	TRBJ1-5	CASTPIPNQPQHF	TGTGCCAGCACCCCGATCCCTAATCAGCCCCAGCATTTT
TRBV12-3/TRBV12-4	15	TRBD1	few	TRBJ2-7	CASREEDRVWSEQYF	TGTGCCAGCAGAGAAGAGGACAGGGTTTGGTCCGAGCAGTACTTC
TRBV20-1	14	.	.	TRBJ1-2	CSANPWGGKGGYTF	TGCAGTGCTAACCCCTGGGGGGGCAAGGGGGGCTACACCTTC
TRBV28	13	.	.	TRBJ1-1	CASSFSAQREAFF	TGTGCCAGCAGTTTCTCTGCCCAGAGAGAAGCTTTCTTT
TRBV5-5	15	.	.	TRBJ2-2	CASSLAPGHTGELFF	TGTGCCAGCAGCTTGGCCCCTGGGCACACCGGGGAGCTGTTTTTT
TRBV5-1	14	.	few	TRBJ1-1	CASSINSGDTEAFF	TGCGCCAGCAGCATTAATTCAGGGGACACTGAAGCTTTCTTT
TRBV12-3/TRBV12-4	15	TRBD2	.	TRBJ2-7	CASSLVRREGYEQYF	TGTGCCAGCAGCCTCGTCCGGCGGGAGGGTTACGAGCAGTACTTC
TRBV5-1	15	TRBD1	.	TRBJ1-1	CASSLQPGQAGEAFF	TGCGCCAGCAGCCTACAACCGGGACAGGCTGGAGAAGCTTTCTTT
TRBV2	14	TRBD1	.	TRBJ2-4	CASTRGGSLNIQYF	TGTGCCAGCACCCGAGGGGGCAGTCTAAACATTCAGTACTTC
TRBV7-2	14	.	few	TRBJ1-1	CASSLTAMGTEAFF	TGTGCCAGCAGCTTAACGGCTATGGGCACTGAAGCTTTCTTT
TRBV20-1	19	TRBD2	.	TRBJ2-3	CSARDVLAGGPASTDTQYF	TGCAGTGCTAGAGACGTACTTGCGGGGGGGCCCGCTAGCACAGATACGCAGTATTTT
TRBV19	15	TRBD1	many	TRBJ2-7	CASSMPGTGFYEQYF	TGTGCCAGTAGTATGCCCGGGACAGGGTTCTACGAGCAGTACTTC
TRBV7-3	13	.	.	TRBJ2-5	CASSPVHQETQYF	TGTGCCAGCAGCCCGGTCCACCAAGAGACCCAGTACTTC
TRBV15	20	.	few	TRBJ1-2	CATSRDFIGQALEVDYGYTF	TGTGCCACTAGCAGAGATTTTATTGGCCAGGCCCTTGAGGTTGACTATGGCTACACCTTC
TRBV3-1	17	TRBD2	.	TRBJ2-7	CASSPYPSGGSSYEQYF	TGTGCCAGCAGCCCTTACCCTAGCGGGGGGAGCTCCTACGAGCAGTACTTC
TRBV28	13	.	.	TRBJ2-7	CTSIRKGDYEQYF	TGTACCAGCATTAGAAAGGGGGACTACGAGCAGTACTTC
TRBV28	12	.	many	TRBJ1-2	CASRFQGWGYTF	TGTGCCAGCAGGTTTCAGGGTTGGGGCTACACCTTC
TRBV12-3/TRBV12-4	12	.	few	TRBJ2-3	CASSLGVNTQYF	TGTGCCAGCAGTTTAGGGGTAAATACGCAGTATTTT
TRBV3-1	15	TRBD2	few	TRBJ2-5	CASSQGAGPWETQYF	TGTGCCAGCAGCCAAGGAGCGGGGCCGTGGGAGACCCAGTACTTC
TRBV28	12	.	.	TRBJ1-1	CASATGQSKAFF	TGTGCCAGCGCTACCGGACAATCGAAAGCTTTCTTT
TRBV14	12	.	.	TRBJ1-4	CASSQRGRNLFF	TGTGCCAGCAGCCAAAGGGGGAGAAACCTGTTTTTT
TRBV9	15	.	few	TRBJ2-7	CASSVQPESSYEQYF	TGTGCCAGCAGCGTTCAACCGGAGAGCTCCTACGAGCAGTACTTC
TRBV7-2	13	TRBD2	many	TRBJ2-7	CASSGGPTYEQYF	TGTGCCAGCTCGGGGGGGCCGACCTACGAGCAGTACTTC
TRBV4-2	15	TRBD2	once	TRBJ2-5	CASSQPSGRAETQYF	TGTGCCAGCAGCCAACCGAGCGGGAGGGCGGAGACCCAGTACTTC
TRBV18	15	TRBD1	few	TRBJ1-2	CASSPGQGRYYGYTF	TGTGCCAGCTCACCAGGACAGGGTCGCTACTATGGCTACACCTTC